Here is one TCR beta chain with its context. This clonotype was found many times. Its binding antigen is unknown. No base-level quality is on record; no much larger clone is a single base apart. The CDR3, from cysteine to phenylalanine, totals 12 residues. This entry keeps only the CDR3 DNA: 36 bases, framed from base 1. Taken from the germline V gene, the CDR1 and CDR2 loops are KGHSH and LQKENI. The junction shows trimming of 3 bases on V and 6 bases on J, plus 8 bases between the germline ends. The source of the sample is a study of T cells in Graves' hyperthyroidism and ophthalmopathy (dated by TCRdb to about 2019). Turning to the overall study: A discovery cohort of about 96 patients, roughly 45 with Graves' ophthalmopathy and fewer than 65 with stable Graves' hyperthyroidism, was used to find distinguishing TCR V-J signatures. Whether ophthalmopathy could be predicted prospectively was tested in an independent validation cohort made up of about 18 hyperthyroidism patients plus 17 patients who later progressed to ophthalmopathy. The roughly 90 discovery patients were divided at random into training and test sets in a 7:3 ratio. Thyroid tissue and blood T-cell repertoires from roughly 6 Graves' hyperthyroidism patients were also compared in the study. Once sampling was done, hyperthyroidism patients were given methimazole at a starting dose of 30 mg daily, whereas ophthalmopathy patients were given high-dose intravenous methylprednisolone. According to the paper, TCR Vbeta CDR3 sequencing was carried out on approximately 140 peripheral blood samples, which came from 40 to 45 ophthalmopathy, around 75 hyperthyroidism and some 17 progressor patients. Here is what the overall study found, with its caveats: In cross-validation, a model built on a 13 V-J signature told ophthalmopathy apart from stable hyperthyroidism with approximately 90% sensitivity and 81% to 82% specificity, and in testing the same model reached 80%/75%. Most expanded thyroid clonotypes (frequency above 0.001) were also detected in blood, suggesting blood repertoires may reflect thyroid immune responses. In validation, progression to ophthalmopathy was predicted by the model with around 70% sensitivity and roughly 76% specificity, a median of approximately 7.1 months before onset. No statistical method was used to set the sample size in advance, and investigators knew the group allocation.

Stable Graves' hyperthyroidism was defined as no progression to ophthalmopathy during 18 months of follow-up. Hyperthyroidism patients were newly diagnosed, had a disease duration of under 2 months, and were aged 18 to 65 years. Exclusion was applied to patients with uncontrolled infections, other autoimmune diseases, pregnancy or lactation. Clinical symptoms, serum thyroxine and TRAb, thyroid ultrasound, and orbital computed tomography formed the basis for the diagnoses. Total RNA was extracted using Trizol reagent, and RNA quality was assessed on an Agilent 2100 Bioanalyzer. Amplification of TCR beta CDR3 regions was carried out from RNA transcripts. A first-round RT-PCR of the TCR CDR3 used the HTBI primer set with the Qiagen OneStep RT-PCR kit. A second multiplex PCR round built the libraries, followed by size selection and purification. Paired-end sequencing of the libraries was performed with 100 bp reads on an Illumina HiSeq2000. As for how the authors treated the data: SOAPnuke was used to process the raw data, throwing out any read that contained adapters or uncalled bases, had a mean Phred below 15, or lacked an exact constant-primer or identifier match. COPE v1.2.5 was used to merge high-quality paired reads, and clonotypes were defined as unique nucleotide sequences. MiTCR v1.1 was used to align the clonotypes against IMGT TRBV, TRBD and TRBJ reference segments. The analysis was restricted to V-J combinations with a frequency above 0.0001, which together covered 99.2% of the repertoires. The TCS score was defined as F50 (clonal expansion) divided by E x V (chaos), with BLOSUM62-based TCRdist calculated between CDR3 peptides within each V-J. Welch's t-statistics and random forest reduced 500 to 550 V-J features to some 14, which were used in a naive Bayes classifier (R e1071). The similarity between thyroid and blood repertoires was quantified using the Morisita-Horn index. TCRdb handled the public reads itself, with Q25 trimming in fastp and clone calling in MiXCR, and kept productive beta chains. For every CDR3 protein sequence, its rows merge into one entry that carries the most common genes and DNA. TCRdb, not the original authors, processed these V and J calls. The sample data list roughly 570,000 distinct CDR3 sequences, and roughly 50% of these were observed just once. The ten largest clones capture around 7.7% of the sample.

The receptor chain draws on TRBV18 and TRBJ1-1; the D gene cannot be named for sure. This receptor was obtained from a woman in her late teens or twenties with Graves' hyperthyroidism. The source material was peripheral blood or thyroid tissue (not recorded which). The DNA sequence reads TGTGCCAGCTCACCTAACTACGCTGAAGCTTTCTTT. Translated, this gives CASSPNYAEAFF. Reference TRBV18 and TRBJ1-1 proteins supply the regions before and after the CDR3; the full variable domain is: NAGVMQNPRHLVRRRGQEARLRCSPMKGHSHVYWYRQLPEEGLKFMVYLQKENIIDESGMPKERFSAEFPKEGPSILRIQQVVRGDSAAYFCASSPNYAEAFFGQGTRLTVV.